The rows below give T cell receptor beta chains drawn from one sample of a study of blood T cell repertoires in COVID-19. Assay used: immunoSEQ multiplex PCR; TCRdb lists only in-frame clones, some missing. The sample records about 100,000 clones, about 89% being singletons. Sequenced input: peripheral blood. Receptors originate from a woman in her twenties or thirties with acute or convalescent COVID-19. The CDR3 runs from the conserved cysteine through the conserved F or W. The order of the fields is V gene, D gene, J gene, clone size, CDR3 DNA, CDR3 protein. A D gene is named only where the DNA matches it firmly. Only some rows state a clone size, as once, few, many or a class for expanded clones.

>TRBV29-1|.|TRBJ1-2|.
TGCAGCGTTGAAAATCCGACGGCAGGGCCCGGCTACACCTTC
CSVENPTAGPGYTF
>TRBV3-1/TRBV3-2|.|TRBJ1-5|.
TGTGCCAGCAGCCAAGATCCGGAGGCCCGCCAGCCCCAGCATTTT
CASSQDPEARQPQHF
>TRBV4-3|.|TRBJ2-7|once
TGCGCCAGCAGCCAAGACGGGGTTTATGACGAGCAGTACTTC
CASSQDGVYDEQYF
>TRBV19|TRBD1|TRBJ1-4|.
TGTGCCTCCTCCGGGACAGTAGGGGAAAAACTGTTTTTT
CASSGTVGEKLFF
>TRBV13|.|TRBJ2-1|.
TGTGCCAGCAGCTCAGGGGCTAGCTGGTATGAGCAGTTCTTC
CASSSGASWYEQFF
>TRBV11-3|.|TRBJ1-1|.
TGTGCCAGCAGCTTAGAGGGGACTTCGAACACTGAAGCTTTCTTT
CASSLEGTSNTEAFF
>TRBV5-5|.|TRBJ1-5|.
TGTGCCAGCAGCTTGGATCGGCGGGGGGCCGGTCAGCCCCAGCATTTT
CASSLDRRGAGQPQHF
>TRBV7-3|.|TRBJ1-2|.
TGTGCCAGCAGCCTACTACCCGGGAGAGGGACCAGTGGCTACACCTTC
CASSLLPGRGTSGYTF
>TRBV7-8|.|TRBJ2-7|.
TGTGCCAGCAGCTTGGCAGGGCAGGGGTTCTCCTACGAGCAGTACTTC
CASSLAGQGFSYEQYF
>TRBV29-1|TRBD2|TRBJ2-7|.
TGCAGCGTTGACAAAGCGGGAGAACACTACGAGCAGTACTTC
CSVDKAGEHYEQYF
>TRBV30|.|TRBJ1-1|.
TGTGCCTGGAGTGGGGCTCGGAGCCAGGGAGCTTTCTTT
CAWSGARSQGAFF
>TRBV29-1|.|TRBJ1-2|.
TGCAGCGTTGAACCGGGACACCTCTATGGCTACACCTTC
CSVEPGHLYGYTF
>TRBV7-9|TRBD2|TRBJ2-1|.
TGTGCCAGCAGCTTAGTGGGGACTAGCGGGAGGAATGAGCAGTTCTTC
CASSLVGTSGRNEQFF
>TRBV24-1|TRBD2|TRBJ2-1|.
TGTGCCACCAGCCCTAGCGGGGGGATTTACAATGAGCAGTTCTTC
CATSPSGGIYNEQFF
>TRBV7-2|TRBD1|TRBJ1-6|.
TGTGCCAGCAGCTTAGGAACAGGGGGGCATTCACCCCTCCACTTT
CASSLGTGGHSPLHF
>TRBV4-1|TRBD2|TRBJ2-1|.
TGCGCCAGCAGCCGGGGAGGGGTCAATGAGCAGTTCTTC
CASSRGGVNEQFF
>TRBV5-1|.|TRBJ1-2|.
TGCGCCAGCAGCTTGGCCGGGGAGTGGGGGGTCTCGGATACCTTC
CASSLAGEWGVSDTF
>TRBV12-3/TRBV12-4|TRBD1|TRBJ1-2|.
TGTGCCAGCAGATCCACAGGGGGGGGCTACACCTTC
CASRSTGGGYTF
>TRBV7-9|TRBD2|TRBJ2-1|.
TGTGCCAGCAGCTCTTTAACACTAGCGGTAGAGCAGTTCTTC
CASSSLTLAVEQFF
>TRBV12-3/TRBV12-4|.|TRBJ2-3|.
TGTGCCAGCACCAATGCCGCGGCAGATACGCAGTATTTT
CASTNAAADTQYF
>TRBV30|.|TRBJ2-3|.
TGTGCCTGGAGTGTGTTGGGCCCACCTTATAGCACAGATACGCAGTATTTT
CAWSVLGPPYSTDTQYF
>TRBV28|.|TRBJ1-2|.
TGTGCCAGCAGTTTATGGGGCGAAAACTATGGCTACACCTTC
CASSLWGENYGYTF
>TRBV27|.|TRBJ1-5|.
TGTGCCAGCAGTTCAGGTCCTCCAACCTCTCAGCCCCAGCATTTT
CASSSGPPTSQPQHF
>TRBV7-8|.|TRBJ2-3|.
TGTGCCAGCAGCTTAGCGGGGGCGCTCACAGATACGCAGTATTTT
CASSLAGALTDTQYF
>TRBV9|.|TRBJ2-2|.
TGTGCCAGCGAACCGTTGCCCTCGGGGACCGGGGAGCTGTTTTTT
CASEPLPSGTGELFF
>TRBV14|.|TRBJ1-2|.
TGTGCCAGCAGCCCGAGATTATATGGCTACACCTTC
CASSPRLYGYTF
>TRBV28|.|TRBJ1-5|.
TGTGCCAGCAGCCAGTACAGGCAGCCCCAGCATTTT
CASSQYRQPQHF
>TRBV7-9|TRBD1|TRBJ1-1|.
TGTGCCAGCAGCTTAGGGACAGGGCAGAACACTGAAGCTTTCTTT
CASSLGTGQNTEAFF
>TRBV18|.|TRBJ2-3|.
TGTGCCAGCTCACCACCGGGCTCGATGAGAGATACGCAGTATTTT
CASSPPGSMRDTQYF
>TRBV27|.|TRBJ1-5|once
TGTGCCAGCAGTCGACAGCCAGTCTATAGCAATCAGCCCCAGCATTTT
CASSRQPVYSNQPQHF
>TRBV6-1|TRBD1|TRBJ1-4|.
TGTGCCAGCAGTGAAGGGACAGGGTTTGAAAAACTGTTTTTT
CASSEGTGFEKLFF
>TRBV12-3/TRBV12-4|.|TRBJ1-1|.
TGTGCCAGCAGTTTAGTGGGCAGGGTAGCTTTCTTT
CASSLVGRVAFF
>TRBV29-1|TRBD2|TRBJ2-1|.
TGCAGCGTTGTCCCACTAGCGGGGGGCATCTTCAATGAGCAGTTCTTC
CSVVPLAGGIFNEQFF
>TRBV7-9|TRBD1|TRBJ1-4|.
TGTGCCAGCAGCTTAGCGCCACAGGGGGCGGATGAAAAACTGTTTTTT
CASSLAPQGADEKLFF
>TRBV7-2|TRBD2|TRBJ2-5|.
TGTGCCAGCAGCTCTAGCGGGGGTACAGAGACCCAGTACTTC
CASSSSGGTETQYF
>TRBV30|.|TRBJ2-2|.
TGTGCCTGGAGTTTCCGCCTCTCGACAGCTAACACCGGGGAGCTGTTTTTT
CAWSFRLSTANTGELFF
>TRBV7-2|TRBD2|TRBJ2-7|.
TGTGCCAGCAGCTTCAGAAGCGGGGGGCATAACGAGCAGTACTTC
CASSFRSGGHNEQYF
>TRBV2|TRBD1|TRBJ2-7|.
TGTGCCAGCAGCGGGACAGGGTACGAGCAGTACTTC
CASSGTGYEQYF
>TRBV19|.|TRBJ2-1|.
TGTGCCAGTAGTATTTCAAAGAGCTCCTACAATGAGCAGTTCTTC
CASSISKSSYNEQFF
>TRBV9|.|TRBJ1-5|few
TGTGCCAGCAGCCCGGGACTTTTTACCGAGCCCCAGCATTTT
CASSPGLFTEPQHF
>TRBV5-4|.|TRBJ1-2|.
TGTGCCAGCAGCTCCCCCGACAGCGGGCTGGGCTATGGCTACACCTTC
CASSSPDSGLGYGYTF